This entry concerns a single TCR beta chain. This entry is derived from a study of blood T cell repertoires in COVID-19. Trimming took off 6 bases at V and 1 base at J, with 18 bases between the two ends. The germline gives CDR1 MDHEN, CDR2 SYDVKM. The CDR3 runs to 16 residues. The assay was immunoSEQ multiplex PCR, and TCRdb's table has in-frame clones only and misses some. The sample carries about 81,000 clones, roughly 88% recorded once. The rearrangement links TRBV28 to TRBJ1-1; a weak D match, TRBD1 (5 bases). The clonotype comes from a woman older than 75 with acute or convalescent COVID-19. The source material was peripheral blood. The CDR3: CASSSSGGGKNTEAFF. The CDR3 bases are TGTGCCAGCAGCTCTTCGGGGGGGGGAAAGAACACTGAAGCTTTCTTT.